This TCR beta chain was sequenced during a study of blood T cell repertoires in COVID-19. Original data processing: Reference gene primer amplification yielded estimated nucleated cell counts. Repertoires were generated with immunoSEQ multiplex PCR, while TCRdb's copy carries only in-frame clones and drops some. Clone size and the V and J calls come from that table; the DNA yielded D and trimming. The table lists 300,000 to 400,000 clones, approximately 86% of them singletons. The CDR3 covers 12 residues. The V and J ends lost 8 bases and 10 bases respectively, with 12 bases between them. Germline V lookup: CDR1 MDHEN, CDR2 SYDVKM.

This clonotype was obtained from a human donor in a cohort sampled during active COVID-19. Sequenced sample: peripheral blood. The chain joins TRBV28 to TRBJ1-6; TRBD1 might be the D (5 bases). This chain's CDR3 is CASGQGTSPLHF. In DNA form, the CDR3 reads TGTGCCAGCGGGCAGGGTACCTCACCCCTCCACTTT.